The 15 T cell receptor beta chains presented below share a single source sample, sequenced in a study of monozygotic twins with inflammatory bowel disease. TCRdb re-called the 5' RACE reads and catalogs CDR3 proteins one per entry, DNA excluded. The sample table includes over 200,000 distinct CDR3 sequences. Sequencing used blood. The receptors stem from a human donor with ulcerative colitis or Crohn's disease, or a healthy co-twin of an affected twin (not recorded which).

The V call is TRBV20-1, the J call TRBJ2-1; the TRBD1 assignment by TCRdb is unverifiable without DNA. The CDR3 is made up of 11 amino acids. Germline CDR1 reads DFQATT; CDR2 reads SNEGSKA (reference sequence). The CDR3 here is CSAGRVNEQFF.

This CDR3 is CASSATGGPLNTEAFF. J is TRBJ1-1 and V is TRBV9. The CDR3 has 16 amino acids. CDR1 and CDR2 from the germline V gene are SGDLS and YYNGEE.

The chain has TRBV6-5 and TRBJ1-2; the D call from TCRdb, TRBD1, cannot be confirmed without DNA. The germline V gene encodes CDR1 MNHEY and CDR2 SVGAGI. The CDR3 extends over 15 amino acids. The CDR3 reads CASSYSSGGSYGYTF.

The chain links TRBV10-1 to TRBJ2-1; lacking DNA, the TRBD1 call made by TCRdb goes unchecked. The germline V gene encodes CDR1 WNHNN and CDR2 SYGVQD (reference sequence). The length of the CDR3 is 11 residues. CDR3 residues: CASSRGNEQFF.

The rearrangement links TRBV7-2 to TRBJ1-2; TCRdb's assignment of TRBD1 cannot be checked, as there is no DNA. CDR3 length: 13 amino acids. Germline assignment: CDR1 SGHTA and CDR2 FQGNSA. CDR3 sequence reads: CASSLSLEVGYTF.

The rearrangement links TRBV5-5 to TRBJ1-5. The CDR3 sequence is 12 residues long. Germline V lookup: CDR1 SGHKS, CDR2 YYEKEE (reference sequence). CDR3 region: CASSLGSEPQHF.

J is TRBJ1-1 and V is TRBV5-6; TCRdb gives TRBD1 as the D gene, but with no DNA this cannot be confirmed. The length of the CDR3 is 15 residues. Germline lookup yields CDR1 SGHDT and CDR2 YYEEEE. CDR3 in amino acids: CASRISGTGGTEAFF.

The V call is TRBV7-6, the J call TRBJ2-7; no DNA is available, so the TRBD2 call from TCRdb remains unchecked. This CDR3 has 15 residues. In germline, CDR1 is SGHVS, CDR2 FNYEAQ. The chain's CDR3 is CASSPMPSSTHEQYF.

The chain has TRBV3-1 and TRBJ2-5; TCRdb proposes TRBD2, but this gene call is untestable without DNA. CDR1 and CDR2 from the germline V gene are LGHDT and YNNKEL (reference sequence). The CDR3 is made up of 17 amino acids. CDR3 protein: CASSQGVILEPKETQYF.

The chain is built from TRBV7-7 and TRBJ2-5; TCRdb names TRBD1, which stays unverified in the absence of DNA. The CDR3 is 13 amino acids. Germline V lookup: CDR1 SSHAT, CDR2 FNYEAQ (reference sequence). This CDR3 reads CASSPDRGETQYF.

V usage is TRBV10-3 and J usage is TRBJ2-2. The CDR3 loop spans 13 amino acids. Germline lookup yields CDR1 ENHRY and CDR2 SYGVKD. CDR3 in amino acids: CAISAENTGELFF.

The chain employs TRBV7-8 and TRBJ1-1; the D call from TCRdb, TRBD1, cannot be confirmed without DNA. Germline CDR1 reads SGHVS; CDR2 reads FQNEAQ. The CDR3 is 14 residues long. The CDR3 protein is CASSLRVGAAEAFF.

The CDR3 sequence: CASSLWTEMNTEAFF. The rearrangement links TRBV5-1 to TRBJ1-1; TCRdb's D gene call, TRBD1, goes unchecked for lack of DNA. This CDR3 has 15 residues. The germline V gene has CDR1 SGHRS and CDR2 YFSETQ.

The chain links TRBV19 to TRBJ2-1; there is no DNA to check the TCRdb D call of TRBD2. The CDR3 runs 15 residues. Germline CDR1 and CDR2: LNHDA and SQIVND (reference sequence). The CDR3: CASSIASGGSDEQFF.

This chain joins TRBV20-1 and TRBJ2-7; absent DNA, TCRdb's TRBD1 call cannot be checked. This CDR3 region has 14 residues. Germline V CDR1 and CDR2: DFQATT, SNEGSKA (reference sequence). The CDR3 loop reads CSARELQGVGEQYF.